The 23 T cell receptor beta chains reported below all come from one sample, sequenced in a study of T cell responses to AZD1222 COVID-19 vaccine. Produced via immunoSEQ multiplex PCR; TCRdb's table is partial and in-frame only. The repertoire holds approximately 88,000 clones, with approximately 82% as singletons. The sequencing used peripheral blood, collected on day 0 of AZD1222 vaccination. Receptors originate from an adult in good health.

The chain joins TRBV27 to TRBJ2-3; D uncertain. V was shortened by 2 bases and J by 2 bases, with 2 bases between the two germline ends. The CDR3 extends over 12 amino acids. Germline CDR1 and CDR2: MNHEY and SMNVEV (reference sequence). CDR3 in DNA: TGTGCCAGCAGTTTAAACACAGATACGCAGTATTTT. As protein: CASSLNTDTQYF.

This chain joins TRBV11-2 and TRBJ1-5, with D hard to call. V was pared by 0 bases and J by 4 bases, with 4 bases between. Germline V gives CDR1 SGHAT, CDR2 FQNNGV. This CDR3 region has 13 residues. Here the CDR3 DNA reads TGTGCCAGCAGCTTAGATGTGAATCAGCCCCAGCATTTT. Its protein product is CASSLDVNQPQHF.

The V gene is TRBV5-5, the J gene TRBJ2-3, with D perhaps TRBD1 (6 bases). Trimming stripped 0 bases from V and 3 bases from J, with 11 bases between. This CDR3 is built from 15 residues. In germline, CDR1 is SGHKS, CDR2 YYEKEE (reference sequence). CDR3 in DNA: TGTGCCAGCAGCTTGGCCCTTCAGGGGACAGATACGCAGTATTTT. Its protein product is CASSLALQGTDTQYF.

In its sample, this clone was seen a few times. V usage is TRBV6-5 and J usage is TRBJ2-3; D may be TRBD2 (6 bases). There are 15 residues in the CDR3. Deletions cut 4 bases from V and 1 base from J, with 12 bases between. CDR1 MNHEY and CDR2 SVGAGI come from the germline V gene. In DNA, the CDR3 is TGTGCCAGCAGTTGGGGGGAGGACCGCACAGATACGCAGTATTTT. As protein: CASSWGEDRTDTQYF.

Points on this clone: This same CDR3 is encoded by further DNA sequences in the sample. V gene TRBV18 combines with J gene TRBJ2-3; D remains unclear. With 0 bases removed from V and 0 bases from J, the gap between germline ends came to 1 base. Germline V gene data show CDR1 as KGHSH and CDR2 as LQKENI. CDR3 size: 13 residues. CDR3 loop: CASSPPSTDTQYF. For the CDR3, the DNA is TGTGCCAGCTCACCACCTAGCACAGATACGCAGTATTTT.

CDR3 sequence (DNA): TGTGCCAGTAGTATACCGGGGGCGGAGACCCAGTACTTC. Protein sequence: CASSIPGAETQYF. The chain employs TRBV19 and TRBJ2-5, with D perhaps matching TRBD1 or TRBD2 (6 bases each). V shed 2 bases and J shed 5 bases, with 9 bases lying between them. The CDR3 extends over 13 amino acids. CDR1 and CDR2 from the germline V gene are LNHDA and SQIVND (reference sequence).

The sample holds one count of this clone. CDR3 sequence: CASGRLPETQYF. The CDR3 DNA follows: TGTGCCAGCGGCCGGTTGCCGGAGACCCAGTACTTC. The chain recombines TRBV7-9 with TRBJ2-5; no clear D. Trimming removed 8 bases at V and 5 bases at J, with 12 bases between. The CDR3 covers 12 residues. Germline CDR1 reads SEHNR; CDR2 reads FQNEAQ (reference sequence).

DNA of the CDR3: TGTGCCAGCAGCTTACGAGTTCGGGGAACGGGGTTCACAGATACGCAGTATTTT. It translates to CASSLRVRGTGFTDTQYF. The V gene is TRBV11-2, the J gene TRBJ2-3, with D possibly matching TRBD2 (5 bases). The CDR3 length is 18 residues. Looked up from germline, CDR1 is SGHAT and CDR2 is FQNNGV. Trimming took off 2 bases at V and 2 bases at J, with 20 bases between the two ends.

DNA for the CDR3: TGTGCCAGCAGCTCCCAGGACAGGGGATATAAGTACTTC. It is translated as CASSSQDRGYKYF. The V call is TRBV7-2, the J call TRBJ2-7; TRBD1 agrees at 9 bases. The J segment lost 11 bases and the V segment lost 4 bases, leaving 9 bases of the junction unmatched. The CDR3 has 13 residues. Looked up from germline, CDR1 is SGHTA and CDR2 is FQGNSA.

This clone was recorded only once. This sequence joins TRBV29-1 and TRBJ2-3; possibly TRBD2 for D (5 bases). The CDR3 runs to 14 residues. Germline loops: CDR1 SQVTM, CDR2 ANQGSEA. The V and J ends lost 4 bases and 2 bases respectively, with 13 bases between them. This CDR3 is CSVVSGWITDTQYF. CDR3 nucleotide sequence: TGCAGCGTTGTGTCGGGATGGATCACAGATACGCAGTATTTT.

This clone was counted a few times. The V call is TRBV7-8, the J call TRBJ1-1, with 7 bases lining up with TRBD1. The CDR3 extends over 15 amino acids. Per the germline V gene, CDR1 is SGHVS and CDR2 is FQNEAQ. With V trimmed by 5 bases and J by 3 bases, 9 bases remained unmatched. CDR3: CASSAYRGGDTEAFF. Here the CDR3 DNA reads TGTGCCAGCAGCGCATACAGGGGAGGGGACACTGAAGCTTTCTTT.

The CDR3 protein is CASYNYGYTF. CDR3 nucleotide sequence: TGTGCCAGTTATAACTATGGCTACACCTTC. The chain employs TRBV19 and TRBJ1-2; D remains ambiguous. Germline lookup yields CDR1 LNHDA and CDR2 SQIVND (reference sequence). The V gene lost 8 bases and the J gene lost 1 base, with 2 bases spanning the gap. The CDR3 is made up of 10 amino acids.

The V call is TRBV5-5, the J call TRBJ2-3, with D uncertain. Trimming cost V 1 base and J 0 bases, with 9 bases left between them. Germline V gives CDR1 SGHKS, CDR2 YYEKEE (reference sequence). The CDR3 extends over 15 amino acids. Here the CDR3 reads CASSLPPTSTDTQYF. Here the CDR3 DNA reads TGTGCCAGCAGCTTGCCCCCTACTAGCACAGATACGCAGTATTTT. The full variable domain, completed using reference TRBV5-5 and TRBJ2-3, is DAGVTQSPTHLIKTRGQQVTLRCSPISGHKSVSWYQQVLGQGPQFIFQYYEKEERGRGNFPDRFSARQFPNYSSELNVNALLLGDSALYLCASSLPPTSTDTQYFGPGTRLTVL.

This clone is categorized as medium-sized. This chain joins TRBV28 and TRBJ2-3; 16 bases are a match to TRBD2. The germline gives CDR1 MDHEN, CDR2 SYDVKM. Trimming cost V 5 bases and J 2 bases; bases outside gene matches: 7. CDR3 length: 18 amino acids. This chain's CDR3 is CASSAGTSGRGFTDTQYF. CDR3 nucleotides: TGTGCCAGCAGTGCCGGGACTAGCGGGAGGGGTTTCACAGATACGCAGTATTTT.

The V and J genes are TRBV28 and TRBJ1-6; the match to TRBD1 covers 8 bases. CDR1 is MDHEN, CDR2 SYDVKM, per germline. The CDR3 is made up of 15 amino acids. V trimming: 11 bases; J trimming: 0 bases; junction bases outside the gene matches: 6. CDR3 protein: CAASGGRSYNSPLHF. The CDR3 DNA is TGTGCCGCATCAGGGGGCCGCTCCTATAATTCACCCCTCCACTTT.

The V and J genes are TRBV19 and TRBJ2-7, with 8 positions matching TRBD2. Germline V gene lookup returns CDR1 LNHDA and CDR2 SQIVND (reference sequence). There are 15 residues in the CDR3. The V and J ends lost 6 bases and 6 bases, in that order; junction bases with no gene match: 13. The CDR3 here is CASSQPGLVAGEQYF. CDR3 DNA: TGTGCCAGTAGCCAGCCGGGACTAGTGGCGGGCGAGCAGTACTTC.

CDR3 residues: CASSPWTGGNTEAFF. CDR3 nucleotides: TGTGCCAGCAGCCCTTGGACAGGGGGCAACACTGAAGCTTTCTTT. V usage is TRBV7-9 and J usage is TRBJ1-1, with 11 bases aligning to TRBD1. Germline V gives CDR1 SEHNR, CDR2 FQNEAQ (reference sequence). The CDR3 is 15 amino acids. Trimming removed 5 bases from V and 2 bases from J; junction bases left unmatched: 4.

The rearrangement joins TRBV5-1 to TRBJ1-2; no definite D call. Per the germline V gene, CDR1 is SGHRS and CDR2 is YFSETQ. V was clipped by 4 bases and J by 4 bases, with 14 bases between them. The CDR3 consists of 14 residues. The CDR3 nucleotides read TGCGCCAGCAGCCTTTCCGACAACCTCTATGGCTACACCTTC. This sequence encodes CASSLSDNLYGYTF.

V usage is TRBV5-4 and J usage is TRBJ2-2; 7 nucleotides match TRBD2. V trimming: 0 bases; J trimming: 4 bases; junction bases outside the gene matches: 9. The germline V gene encodes CDR1 SGHNT and CDR2 YYREEE (reference sequence). The CDR3 contains 17 residues. In nucleotides, the CDR3 is TGTGCCAGCAGCTTGGGAGGGCTAGCGGCGTCCACCGGGGAGCTGTTTTTT. It is translated as CASSLGGLAASTGELFF. Complete variable domain (other parts from reference TRBV5-4 and TRBJ2-2): ETGVTQSPTHLIKTRGQQVTLRCSSQSGHNTVSWYQQALGQGPQFIFQYYREEENGRGNFPPRFSGLQFPNYSSELNVNALELDDSALYLCASSLGGLAASTGELFFGEGSRLTVL.

The rearrangement uses TRBV2 and TRBJ2-7; possible D gene TRBD2, 6 bases. Trimming pared 6 bases from V and 4 bases from J, leaving 19 bases between. This CDR3 contains 15 residues. CDR1 is SNHLY and CDR2 is FYNNEI in the germline V gene. The CDR3 DNA follows: TGTGCCAGCAGCGCAGGCCCGGGGGATGGATACGAGCAGTACTTC. Protein product: CASSAGPGDGYEQYF.

This clone was found once. The chain combines TRBV5-5 with TRBJ2-7, with D uncertain. CDR1 is SGHKS and CDR2 is YYEKEE in the germline V gene (reference sequence). Between the trimmed V and J ends, which lost 0 bases and 3 bases, there was a span of 1 base. The CDR3 totals 11 residues. DNA for the CDR3: TGTGCCAGCAGCTTGGGCTACGAGCAGTACTTC. It specifies CASSLGYEQYF.

The V call is TRBV7-2, the J call TRBJ2-2; 10 nucleotides line up with TRBD2. This CDR3 is 17 amino acids long. Germline V CDR1 and CDR2: SGHTA, FQGNSA. J gave up 6 bases and V 0 bases, and 7 bases lay outside the gene matches. CDR3 region: CASSLAGGTSVPGELFF. CDR3 in DNA: TGTGCCAGCAGCTTAGCCGGAGGGACTAGCGTACCCGGGGAGCTGTTTTTT. Combining the CDR3 with reference TRBV7-2 and TRBJ2-2 gives the whole variable domain GAGVSQSPSNKVTEKGKDVELRCDPISGHTALYWYRQSLGQGLEFLIYFQGNSAPDKSGLPSDRFSAERTGGSVSTLTIQRTQQEDSAVYLCASSLAGGTSVPGELFFGEGSRLTVL.

The J gene is TRBJ1-1, the V gene TRBV7-9; 7 nucleotides line up with TRBD1. This CDR3 has 14 residues. V lost 5 bases, J lost 2 bases, and 5 bases stayed unmatched. CDR1 is SEHNR, CDR2 FQNEAQ, per germline (reference sequence). DNA of the CDR3: TGTGCCAGCAGCATTGGGACAGCTAACACTGAAGCTTTCTTT. It encodes CASSIGTANTEAFF.